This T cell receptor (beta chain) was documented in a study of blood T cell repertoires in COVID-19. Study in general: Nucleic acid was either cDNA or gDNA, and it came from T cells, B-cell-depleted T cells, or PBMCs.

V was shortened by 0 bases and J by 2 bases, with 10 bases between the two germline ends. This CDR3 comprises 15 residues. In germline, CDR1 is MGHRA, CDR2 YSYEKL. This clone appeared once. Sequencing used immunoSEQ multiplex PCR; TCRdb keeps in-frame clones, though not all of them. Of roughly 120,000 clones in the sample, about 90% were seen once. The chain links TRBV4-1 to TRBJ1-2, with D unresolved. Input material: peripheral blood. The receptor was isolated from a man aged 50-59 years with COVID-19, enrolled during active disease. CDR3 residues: CASSQETESNYGYTF. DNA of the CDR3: TGCGCCAGCAGCCAAGAAACCGAAAGCAACTATGGCTACACCTTC.